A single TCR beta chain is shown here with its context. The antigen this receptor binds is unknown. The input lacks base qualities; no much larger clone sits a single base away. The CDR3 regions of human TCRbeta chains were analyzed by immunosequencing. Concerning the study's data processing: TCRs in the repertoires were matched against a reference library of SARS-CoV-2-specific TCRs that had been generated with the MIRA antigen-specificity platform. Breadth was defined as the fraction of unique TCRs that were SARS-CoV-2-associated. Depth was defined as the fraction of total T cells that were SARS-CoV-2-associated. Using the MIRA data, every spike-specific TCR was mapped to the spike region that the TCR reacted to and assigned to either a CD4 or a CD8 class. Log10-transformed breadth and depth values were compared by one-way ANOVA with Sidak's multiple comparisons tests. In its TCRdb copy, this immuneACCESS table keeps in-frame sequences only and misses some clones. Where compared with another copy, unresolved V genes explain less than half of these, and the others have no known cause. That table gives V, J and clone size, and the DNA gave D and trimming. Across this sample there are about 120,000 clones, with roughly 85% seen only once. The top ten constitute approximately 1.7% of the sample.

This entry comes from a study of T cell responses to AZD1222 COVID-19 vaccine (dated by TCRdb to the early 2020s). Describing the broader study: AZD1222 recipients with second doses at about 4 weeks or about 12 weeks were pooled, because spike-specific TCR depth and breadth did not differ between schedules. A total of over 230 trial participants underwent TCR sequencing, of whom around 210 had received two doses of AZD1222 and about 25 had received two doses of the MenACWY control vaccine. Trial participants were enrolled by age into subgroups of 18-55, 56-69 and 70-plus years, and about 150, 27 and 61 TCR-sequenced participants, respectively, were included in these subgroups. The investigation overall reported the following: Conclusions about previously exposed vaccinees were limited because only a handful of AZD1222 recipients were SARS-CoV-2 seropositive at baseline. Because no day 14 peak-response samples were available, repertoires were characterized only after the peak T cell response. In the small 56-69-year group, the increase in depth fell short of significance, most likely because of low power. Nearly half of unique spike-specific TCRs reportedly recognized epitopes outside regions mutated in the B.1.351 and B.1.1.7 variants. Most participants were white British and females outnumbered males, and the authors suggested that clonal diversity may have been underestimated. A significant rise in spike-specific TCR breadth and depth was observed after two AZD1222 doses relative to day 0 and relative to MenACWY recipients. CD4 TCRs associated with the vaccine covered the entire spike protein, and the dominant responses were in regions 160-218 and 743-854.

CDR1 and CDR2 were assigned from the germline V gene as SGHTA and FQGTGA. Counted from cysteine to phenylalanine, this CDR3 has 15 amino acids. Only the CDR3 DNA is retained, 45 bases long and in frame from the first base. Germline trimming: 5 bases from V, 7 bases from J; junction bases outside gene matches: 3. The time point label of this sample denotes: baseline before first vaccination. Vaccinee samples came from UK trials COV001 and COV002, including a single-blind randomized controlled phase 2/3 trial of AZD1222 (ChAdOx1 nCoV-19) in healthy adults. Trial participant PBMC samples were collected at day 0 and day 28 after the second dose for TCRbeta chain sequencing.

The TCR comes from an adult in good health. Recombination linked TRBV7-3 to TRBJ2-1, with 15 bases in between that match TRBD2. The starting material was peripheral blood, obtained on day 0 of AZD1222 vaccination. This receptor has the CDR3 CASSRGLAGGNEQFF. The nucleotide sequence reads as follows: TGTGCCAGCAGCCGGGGACTAGCGGGAGGTAATGAGCAGTTCTTC.